These 15 T cell receptor beta chains share one sample of origin, sequenced in a study of blood T cells in healthy people across ages. A second PCR, run for roughly 6 to 11 cycles, used a sample-barcoded 5' primer plus a J-beta primer mix. Using its own MiXCR run on the 5' RACE reads, TCRdb lists one record per CDR3 protein. The data contain hundreds of thousands of distinct CDR3 sequences, 20% to 25% of them singletons. What was sequenced was blood. Receptors were obtained from a man between 65 and 80 years old in good health.

This clonotype has more than one count but fewer than ten. The V call is TRBV5-1, the J call TRBJ2-5, with 11 bases that match TRBD1. V lost 4 bases and J lost 4; bases outside the gene matches: 9. This CDR3 comprises 16 residues. CDR1 is SGHRS, CDR2 YFSETQ, per germline. CDR3 sequence reads: CASSDGQGAYPETQYF. The CDR3 DNA is TGCGCCAGCAGCGACGGACAGGGGGCCTATCCAGAGACCCAGTACTTC.

This clonotype was picked up many times. This rearrangement joins TRBV7-9 to TRBJ2-7; 11 bases align to TRBD2. There are 15 residues in the CDR3. The germline V gene encodes CDR1 SEHNR and CDR2 FQNEAQ (reference sequence). With V trimmed by 5 bases and J by 3 bases, 6 bases remained unmatched. The CDR3 spells CASSPSTSGSYEQYF. In nucleotides, the CDR3 is TGTGCCAGCAGCCCCTCCACTAGCGGGAGCTACGAGCAGTACTTC.

This clonotype has more than one count but fewer than ten. The germline gene is not matched at one end of the junction; a read error may be the cause. The CDR3 DNA follows: TGTGCCAGCAGTGAAGCGCTTAGCGGCGGGACGAACAATGAGCAGTCCTTC. It is translated as CASSEALSGGTNNEQSF. The genes are TRBV6-1 and TRBJ2-1; weak D call: TRBD2 (6 bases). CDR1 is MNHNS and CDR2 is SASEGT in the germline V gene. The CDR3 covers 17 residues.

This clonotype has a handful of counts. The V and J genes are TRBV18 and TRBJ2-7, with 8 bases matching TRBD1. The CDR3 loop spans 14 amino acids. In germline, CDR1 is KGHSH, CDR2 LQKENI. The V and J ends lost 6 bases and 6 bases, in that order; junction bases with no gene match: 10. Here the CDR3 DNA reads TGTGCCAGCTCGAGACAGGGGCCAAACTCCGAGCAGTACTTC. It encodes CASSRQGPNSEQYF.

The V and J genes are TRBV5-1 and TRBJ2-1; D possibly corresponds to TRBD2 (6 bases). Trimming left V 0 bases short and J 1 base short, with 14 bases between. Per germline, CDR1 SGHRS and CDR2 YFSETQ. The CDR3 spans 17 residues. The CDR3 DNA sequence: TGCGCCAGCAGCTTGGTGACTAGTCGTTATTCCTACAATGAGCAGTTCTTC. Translated, it gives CASSLVTSRYSYNEQFF.

This clonotype was counted only a few times. This sequence joins TRBV6-5 and TRBJ2-1, with TRBD2 as a possible D gene (5 bases). Looked up from germline, CDR1 is MNHEY and CDR2 is SVGAGI. The CDR3 totals 15 residues. Between the trimmed V and J ends, which lost 2 bases and 4 bases, there was a span of 12 bases. The CDR3 DNA is TGTGCCAGCAGTTACGGGGAGCGGCGGTACAATGAGCAGTTCTTC. It specifies CASSYGERRYNEQFF.

This clonotype appeared once. At one of its ends the junction is not consistent with the germline gene, which may arise from a read error. The V gene is TRBV3-1, the J gene TRBJ2-4, with a weak D call TRBD2 (5 bases). CDR1 and CDR2 from the germline V gene are LGHDT and YNNKEL (reference sequence). This CDR3 region has 16 residues. CDR3 loop: CASSQASGLAKDIQYF. CDR3 bases: TGTGCCAGCAGCCAAGCGAGCGGATTAGCCAAAGACATTCAGTACTTC. The full variable domain, completed using reference TRBV3-1 and TRBJ2-4, is DTAVSQTPKYLVTQMGNDKSIKCEQNLGHDTMYWYKQDSKKFLKIMFSYNNKELIINETVPNRFSPKSPDKAHLNLHINSLELGDSAVYFCASSQASGLAKDIQYFGAGTRLSVL.

This clonotype was seen more than once but under ten times. The chain carries TRBV6-2 or TRBV6-3 and TRBJ2-7; 12 nucleotides align to TRBD2. The CDR3 totals 15 residues. CDR1 is MNHEY, CDR2 SVGEGT, per germline. V lost 6 bases to trimming and J lost 4 bases; unmatched junction nucleotides: 7. This chain's CDR3 is CASSLQGLAGYEQYF. The CDR3 bases are TGTGCCAGCAGCCTCCAAGGACTAGCGGGGTACGAGCAGTACTTC.

This clonotype was detected only a few times. The chain links TRBV5-1 to TRBJ2-5, with 12 bases aligning to TRBD2. Trimming at V came to 7 bases and at J to 5 bases, leaving 3 bases not matched to a gene. Germline V gives CDR1 SGHRS, CDR2 YFSETQ. The CDR3 extends over 13 amino acids. Written as DNA, the CDR3 is TGCGCCAGCGGACTAGCGGGATTCGAGACCCAGTACTTC. It translates to CASGLAGFETQYF.

The chain employs TRBV5-1 and TRBJ1-1, with 8 bases aligning to TRBD1. The CDR3 runs 16 residues. The germline CDR1 and CDR2 sequences are SGHRS and YFSETQ. V was pared by 3 bases and J by 0 bases, with 7 bases of the junction left unmatched. DNA for the CDR3: TGCGCCAGCAGCTCCAGGGGGCTAGGCATGAACACTGAAGCTTTCTTT. Protein product: CASSSRGLGMNTEAFF.

This clonotype was counted only a few times. V and J are TRBV20-1 and TRBJ1-1; 8 bases are shared with TRBD1. The ends lost 4 bases at V and 5 bases at J; junction bases unmatched: 6. The CDR3 contains 13 residues. The germline CDR1 and CDR2 sequences are DFQATT and SNEGSKA (reference sequence). CDR3 region: CSAKGQANTEAFF. For the CDR3, the DNA is TGCAGTGCTAAGGGACAGGCTAATACTGAAGCTTTCTTT.

The chain joins TRBV19 to TRBJ1-2; no clear D gene. V dropped 5 bases and J dropped 5 bases, with 12 bases sitting between them. Per the germline V gene, CDR1 is LNHDA and CDR2 is SQIVND (reference sequence). The CDR3 covers 13 residues. This CDR3 reads CASSYDSEYGYTF. CDR3 DNA sequence: TGTGCCAGTAGTTATGACTCCGAGTATGGCTACACCTTC.

The rearrangement uses TRBV20-1 and TRBJ1-5; D remains ambiguous. This CDR3 has 14 residues. V dropped 3 bases and J dropped 2 bases, with 11 bases sitting between them. Germline loops: CDR1 DFQATT, CDR2 SNEGSKA (reference sequence). The CDR3 nucleotides read TGCAGTGCTAGGAAGGATTCGGGCAATCAGCCCCAGCATTTT. Translation: CSARKDSGNQPQHF.

The chain combines TRBV6-2 or TRBV6-3 with TRBJ2-5; 7 bases are a match to TRBD2. Germline V lookup: CDR1 MNHEY, CDR2 SVGEGT. Germline trimming cut 6 bases from V and 5 bases from J; bases unmatched to any gene: 12. The CDR3 contains 15 residues. CDR3 in DNA: TGTGCCAGCAGCTCTCCTATTGCGGGAGATGAGACCCAGTACTTC. Amino acids: CASSSPIAGDETQYF.

The sample holds a few counts of this clonotype. The junction shows a germline mismatch at one end, possibly a read error. The V and J genes are TRBV20-1 and TRBJ2-3, with D perhaps TRBD2 (5 bases). The CDR3 extends over 14 amino acids. Looked up from germline, CDR1 is DFQATT and CDR2 is SNEGSKA (reference sequence). The CDR3 protein is CSAYNPGSTDTRYF. The CDR3 DNA reads TGCAGTGCTTACAATCCGGGGAGCACAGATACGCGGTATTTT.